The T cell receptor (beta chain) described here comes from a study of blood T cell repertoires in COVID-19. The CDR3 covers 15 residues. Methods used by the authors: For nucleated cells, counts were estimated from reference gene primer amplification. Clones were read by immunoSEQ multiplex PCR, and TCRdb kept only the in-frame ones, dropping some. V and J calls and clone size come straight from that table; D and trimming were deduced from the DNA. The repertoire holds approximately 150,000 clones, with approximately 87% as singletons. Participants' own reports of clinical history determined their cohort assignment.

This clonotype originated in a man between 60 and 70 years old who had recovered from COVID-19. The sample was PBMCs or T cells enriched from blood (not recorded which). The V gene is TRBV21-1, the J gene TRBJ2-3; no DNA check was done on the table's D call, TRBD2. TRBV21-1 is shown as a pseudogene. CDR3 DNA: TGTGCCAGCAGATTAGCGGGAGGGCCTGTAGATACGCAGTATTTT. Residues: CASRLAGGPVDTQYF.